These T cell receptor beta chains were read from a single sample in a study of PD-1 blockade in classical Hodgkin lymphoma. TCRdb keeps only in-frame clones here, not all; method: immunoSEQ multiplex PCR. The repertoire includes 70,000 or so clones, around 75% of them detected once, and 7.5% to 10% sits in the top ten. The starting material was peripheral blood mononuclear cells (PBMCs), obtained before the second cycle of nivolumab. These receptors originate from a human donor with classical Hodgkin lymphoma. Both conserved end residues are part of each CDR3. The D gene is left open where the match is weak.

CASSMAGGASNQPQHF TRBV28 NA TRBJ1-5
CASSLSSGASSTDTQYF TRBV28 NA TRBJ2-3
CASSLFPYGYTF TRBV28 NA TRBJ1-2
CASSWTGGNEQYF TRBV7-8 TRBD1 TRBJ2-7
CASSLRGRDTEAFF TRBV5-5 NA TRBJ1-1
CATRGGANTGELFF TRBV7-8 NA TRBJ2-2
CASSVVGSSYNEQFF TRBV6-1 NA TRBJ2-1
CAWRAGRETQYF TRBV30 NA TRBJ2-5
CASSAPPSGRSSEQFF TRBV7-9 TRBD2 TRBJ2-1
CASSLGTSGPGATDTQYF TRBV7-6 TRBD2 TRBJ2-3
CASSLVVTGGCEQYF TRBV5-1 TRBD1 TRBJ2-7
CASSPTSGGGAGYGYTF TRBV14 TRBD1 TRBJ1-2
CASSLGQETQYF TRBV18 NA TRBJ2-5
CASSEQDGNTIYF TRBV6-1 NA TRBJ1-3
CASSYSNPPYEQYF TRBV6-5 NA TRBJ2-7
CASSSPAGESQDEQFF TRBV6-6 NA TRBJ2-1
CASSLAGGGGETQYF TRBV5-5 NA TRBJ2-5
CAWSVPLYGTPESYEQYF TRBV30 NA TRBJ2-7
CASSVVPAPRYEQYF TRBV9 NA TRBJ2-7
CAGIGELAEAFF TRBV6-1 NA TRBJ1-1
CASSQAWGLAGGGADTQYF TRBV4-1 TRBD2 TRBJ2-3
CASSFAETTEAFF TRBV7-3 NA TRBJ1-1
CASSQEGSGGLREQYF TRBV4-1 TRBD2 TRBJ2-7
CASRGESGSTEAFF TRBV2 NA TRBJ1-1
CASSLTAFGLYNEQFF TRBV11-2 NA TRBJ2-1
CASSVEGDSGNTIYF TRBV9 TRBD1 TRBJ1-3
CASSIGTQADTQYF TRBV2 NA TRBJ2-3
CASSPPGRYNEQFF TRBV19 NA TRBJ2-1
CASQSTEAFF TRBV19 NA TRBJ1-1
CASSPGGYNYGYTF TRBV7-2 NA TRBJ1-2
CASSLDLNYGYTF TRBV11-2 NA TRBJ1-2
CAWGQGNGYTF TRBV30 NA TRBJ1-2
CASSLAQNTGELFF TRBV5-8 NA TRBJ2-2
CASSPRAGIYGYTF TRBV18 NA TRBJ1-2
CASSRGGVYTEAFF TRBV28 NA TRBJ1-1
CATRGTGPNTEAFF TRBV7-8 TRBD1 TRBJ1-1
CASSGAGGPYEQYF TRBV27 TRBD2 TRBJ2-7